This T cell receptor (beta chain) was sequenced during a study of blood T cell repertoires in COVID-19. The wider study: Samples came from the United States, Italy and Spain, spanning acute and convalescent COVID-19. Sample material is recorded as cDNA or gDNA derived from T cells, B-cell-depleted T cells, or PBMCs.

Germline CDR1 SGHNT, CDR2 YYREEE (reference sequence). Trimming took 2 bases from V and 7 from J; bases not matched to a gene: 12. This CDR3 has 16 residues. In the study's own analysis: Counts of nucleated cells, estimated from reference gene primer amplification, were obtained. Here immunoSEQ multiplex PCR was the method, and the copy in TCRdb shows in-frame clones only, minus some. V and J calls and clone size are given by that table; D and trimming were obtained from the DNA. The table records some 190,000 clones, 65% to 85% of them present only once. Those enrolled, adults aged roughly 18 to 100 years, came from fewer than 25 US areas.

V gene TRBV5-4 combines with J gene TRBJ2-1, with 7 bases identical to TRBD2. Sequences were obtained from PBMCs or T cells enriched from blood (not recorded which). The receptor was isolated from a woman under 40 who had recovered from COVID-19. The CDR3 loop reads CASSLNPGGSTNEQFF. CDR3 coding DNA: TGTGCCAGCAGCTTAAATCCTGGCGGGAGTACAAATGAGCAGTTCTTC.